This T cell receptor beta chain emerged from a study of siplizumab effects on memory and regulatory T cells. General study points: Alloreactive sequences tracing back to unstimulated CD4+ memory cells were significantly reduced by siplizumab. With siplizumab, Treg-derived clones averaged approximately 69% of mappable alloreactive CD4+ clones, versus around 25% in controls.

The repertoire was sequenced with immunoSEQ multiplex PCR; TCRdb's copy has only in-frame clones and lacks some. The sample has 11,000 to 15,000 clones, 49% seen once. Trimming cost V 0 bases and J 8 bases, with 13 bases left between them. This CDR3 spans 15 amino acids. Per the germline V gene, CDR1 is KGHSH and CDR2 is LQKENI. The mixed lymphocyte reaction cells were grown together in coculture at 37°C for around 6 days. Researchers tagged responder PBMCs with CFSE and stimulator PBMCs with Violet Dye before mixing them 1:1. Of note for this clone: The target antigen is unknown.

V gene TRBV18 combines with J gene TRBJ1-4; D remains ambiguous. This clonotype was sampled from a human donor in good health; the cells came from an allogeneic mixed lymphocyte reaction. Input material: CFSE-low (dividing) CD4+ T cells sorted from an allogeneic mixed lymphocyte reaction. The CDR3 nucleotides read TGTGCCAGCTCACCACCGGTTAAGGATTGGGAAAAACTGTTTTTT. The encoded protein is CASSPPVKDWEKLFF.